This T cell receptor (beta chain) was retrieved from a study of blood T cell repertoires in COVID-19. Across the study: Acute and convalescent COVID-19 samples came from the United States, Italy and Spain.

The CDR3 spans 15 residues. V lost 7 bases and J 9 bases, leaving 22 bases between the germline ends. Per germline, CDR1 MDHEN and CDR2 SYDVKM. Assay: immunoSEQ multiplex PCR; the TCRdb copy retains only in-frame clones and omits some. The sample lists roughly 200,000 clones, around 88% occurring once. This TCR derives from a man between 18 and 35 years old with active or convalescent COVID-19. The V gene is TRBV28, the J gene TRBJ1-5, with TRBD1 as a possible D gene (6 bases). Material for sequencing was peripheral blood. CDR3 sequence: CASNSPGGEDWPQHF. DNA of the CDR3: TGTGCCAGCAACTCTCCTGGGGGCGAGGACTGGCCCCAGCATTTT.